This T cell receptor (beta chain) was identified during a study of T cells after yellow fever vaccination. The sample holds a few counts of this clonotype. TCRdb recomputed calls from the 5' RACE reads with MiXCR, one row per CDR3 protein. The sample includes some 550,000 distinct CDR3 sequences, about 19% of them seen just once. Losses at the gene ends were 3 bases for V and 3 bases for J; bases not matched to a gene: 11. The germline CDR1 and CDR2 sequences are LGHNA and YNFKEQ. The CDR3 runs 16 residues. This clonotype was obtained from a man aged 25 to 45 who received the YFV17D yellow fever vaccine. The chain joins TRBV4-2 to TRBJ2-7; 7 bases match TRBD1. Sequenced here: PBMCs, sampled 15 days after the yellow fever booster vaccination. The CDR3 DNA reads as TGTGCCAGCAGCCACTCACCGGGACAGTTCTTCTACGAGCAGTACTTC. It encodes CASSHSPGQFFYEQYF.